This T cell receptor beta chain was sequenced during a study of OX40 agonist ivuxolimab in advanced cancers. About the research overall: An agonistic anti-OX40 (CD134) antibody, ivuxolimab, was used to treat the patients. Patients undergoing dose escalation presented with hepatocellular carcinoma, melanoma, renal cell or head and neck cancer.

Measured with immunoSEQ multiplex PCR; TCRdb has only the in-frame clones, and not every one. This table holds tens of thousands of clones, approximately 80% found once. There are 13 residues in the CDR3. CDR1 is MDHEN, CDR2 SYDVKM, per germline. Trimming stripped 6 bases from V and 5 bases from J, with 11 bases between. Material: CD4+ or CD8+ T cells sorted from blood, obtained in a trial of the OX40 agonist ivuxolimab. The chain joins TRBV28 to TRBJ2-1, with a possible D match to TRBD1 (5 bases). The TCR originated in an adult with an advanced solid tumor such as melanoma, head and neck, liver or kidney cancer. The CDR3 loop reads CASRRDSHNEQFF. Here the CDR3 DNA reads TGTGCCAGCAGGAGAGACAGCCACAATGAGCAGTTCTTC.